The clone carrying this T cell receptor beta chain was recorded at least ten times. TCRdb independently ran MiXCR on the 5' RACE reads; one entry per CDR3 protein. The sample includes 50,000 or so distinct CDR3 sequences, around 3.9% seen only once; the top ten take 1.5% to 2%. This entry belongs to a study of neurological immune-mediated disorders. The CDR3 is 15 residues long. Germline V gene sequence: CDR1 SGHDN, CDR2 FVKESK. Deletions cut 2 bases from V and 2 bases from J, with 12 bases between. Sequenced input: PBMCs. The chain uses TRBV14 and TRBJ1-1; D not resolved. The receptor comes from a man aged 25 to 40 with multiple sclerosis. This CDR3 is CASSQYYEGNTEAFF. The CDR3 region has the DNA TGTGCCAGCAGCCAATACTACGAAGGAAACACTGAAGCTTTCTTT.